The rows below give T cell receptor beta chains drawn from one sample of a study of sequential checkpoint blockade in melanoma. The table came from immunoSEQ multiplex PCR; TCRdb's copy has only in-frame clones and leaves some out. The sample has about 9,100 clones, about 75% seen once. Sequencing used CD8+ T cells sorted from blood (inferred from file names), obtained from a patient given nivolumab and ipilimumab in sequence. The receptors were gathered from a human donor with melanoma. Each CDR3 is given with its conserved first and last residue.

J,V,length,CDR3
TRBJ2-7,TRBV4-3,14,CASSPGQGSYEQYF
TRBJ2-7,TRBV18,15,CASSPASGSPYEQYF
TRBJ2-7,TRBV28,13,CASKMTDSYEQYF
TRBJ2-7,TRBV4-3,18,CASSQDRFGPGGSYEQYF
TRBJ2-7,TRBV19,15,CASSSGTGSAYEQYF
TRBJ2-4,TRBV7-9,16,CATRGDSGGPGNIQYF
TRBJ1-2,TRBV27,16,CASSLSAGGINYGYTF
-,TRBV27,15,CASSLNPGGSGEQYF
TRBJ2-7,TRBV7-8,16,CASTQEGGGSIYEQYF
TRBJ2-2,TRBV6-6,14,CASSYIASTGELFF
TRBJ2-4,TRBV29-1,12,CSVEGGGDIQYF
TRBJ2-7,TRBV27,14,CASKPRDYSYEQYF
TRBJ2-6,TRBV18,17,CASSPRDGLSGANVLTF
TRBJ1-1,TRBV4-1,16,CASSQPGQGLNTEAFF
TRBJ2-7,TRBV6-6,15,CASSSLQGLRYEQYF
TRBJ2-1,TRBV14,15,CASSQPGQGYNEQFF
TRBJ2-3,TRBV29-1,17,CSVEALTSRIGTDTQYF
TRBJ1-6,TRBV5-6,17,CASSSTREFPNNSPLHF
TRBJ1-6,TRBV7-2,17,CASSLNRGPYSSSSLHF
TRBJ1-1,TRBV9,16,CASSVAYRGWNTEAFF
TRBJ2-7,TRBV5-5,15,CASSSGLAGGYEQYF
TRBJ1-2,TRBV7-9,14,CASSLGQGENGYTF
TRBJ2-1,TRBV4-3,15,CASSQFWERNNEQFF
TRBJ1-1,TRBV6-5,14,CASSYGQANTEAFF
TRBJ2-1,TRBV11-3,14,CASSSRGGLNEQFF
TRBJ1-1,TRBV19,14,CASSITGQGTEAFF
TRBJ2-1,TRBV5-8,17,CASSLSTGVSSYNEQFF
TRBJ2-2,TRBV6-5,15,CASRSGQRDTGELFF
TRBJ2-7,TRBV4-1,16,CASSQDEPDRAYEQYF
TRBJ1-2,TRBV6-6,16,CASSPEEGGRMGGYTF
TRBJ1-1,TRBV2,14,CASSTGGLNTEAFF
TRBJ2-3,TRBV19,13,CASRTSGTDTQYF
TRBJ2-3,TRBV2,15,CASSQGAGGTDTQYF
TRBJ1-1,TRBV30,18,CAWSVVEDRGPLNTEAFF
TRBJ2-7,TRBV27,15,CASSFGASGDYEQYF
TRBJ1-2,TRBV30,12,CAWRDTNYGYTF
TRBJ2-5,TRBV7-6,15,CASSGLAGVQETQYF
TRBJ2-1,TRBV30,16,CAWSGVGRAGTIEQFF
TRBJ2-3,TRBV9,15,CASSFSGGGTDTQYF
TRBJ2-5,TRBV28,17,CASSPFGQGSLQETQYF
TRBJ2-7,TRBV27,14,CASSPQGLSYEQYF
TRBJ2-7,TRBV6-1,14,CASSGRGSSYEQYF
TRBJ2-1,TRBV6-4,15,CASSDGASDVDEQFF
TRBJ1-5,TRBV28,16,CASSLSSAGESQPQHF
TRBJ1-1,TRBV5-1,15,CASSLAAGPNTEAFF
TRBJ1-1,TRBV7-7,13,CASSPTENTEAFF
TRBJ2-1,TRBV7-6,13,CASTGTSYGEQFF
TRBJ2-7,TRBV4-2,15,CASSREDRDADEQYF
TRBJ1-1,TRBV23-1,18,CASSQPTGQTHRDTEAFF
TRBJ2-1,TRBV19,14,CASSIGDFYNEQFF